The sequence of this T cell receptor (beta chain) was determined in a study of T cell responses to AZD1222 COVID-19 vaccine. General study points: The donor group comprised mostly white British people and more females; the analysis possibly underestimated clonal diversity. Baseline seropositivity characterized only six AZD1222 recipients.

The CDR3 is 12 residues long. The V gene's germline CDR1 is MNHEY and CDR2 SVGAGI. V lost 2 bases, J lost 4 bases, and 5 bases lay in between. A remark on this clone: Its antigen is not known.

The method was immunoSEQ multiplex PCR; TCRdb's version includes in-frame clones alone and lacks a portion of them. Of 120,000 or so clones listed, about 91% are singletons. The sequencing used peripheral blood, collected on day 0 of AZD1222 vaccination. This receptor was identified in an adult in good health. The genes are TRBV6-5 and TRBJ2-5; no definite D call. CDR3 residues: CASSYPGETQYF. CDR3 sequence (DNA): TGTGCCAGCAGTTACCCGGGAGAGACCCAGTACTTC.